This TCR beta chain came from a study of somatic mutations in cytotoxic T cells in rheumatoid arthritis. Study as a whole: Selected T-cell populations stained with V beta antibodies were isolated by flow sorting to nearly 100% purity; these included V beta1+ cells subjected to TCRB sequencing.

Using immunoSEQ multiplex PCR, the repertoire was profiled, and TCRdb retains in-frame clones only, with some absent. The sample has approximately 4,800 clones; around 82% are singletons. The V gene end was trimmed by 6 bases and the J gene end by 7 bases; junction bases not matched to a gene: 8. This CDR3 spans 14 amino acids. Germline CDR1 is MNHEY and CDR2 is SVGAGI. The chain couples TRBV6-5 to TRBJ2-7; 11 bases align to TRBD1. Specimen: CD8+ T cells sorted from blood, collected at a follow-up visit. The TCR was taken from a middle-aged man with rheumatoid arthritis. CDR3: CASRLGQGAREQYF. CDR3 DNA sequence: TGTGCCAGCAGACTCGGACAGGGGGCGCGGGAGCAGTACTTC.